The sequence of this T cell receptor (beta chain) was determined in a study of cytomegalovirus exposure and HLA in healthy donors. The V end lost 5 bases, the J end lost 0 bases, and 13 bases lay between the germline ends. Germline V gives CDR1 MNHEY, CDR2 SVGAGI. The CDR3 is 15 residues long. PCR involved 60 Vbeta and 13 Jbeta primers. The method was immunoSEQ multiplex PCR; TCRdb's version includes in-frame clones alone and lacks a portion of them. The table records some 140,000 clones, 79% of them present only once. The chain is built from TRBV6-5 and TRBJ1-2, with D perhaps TRBD1 (6 bases). The origin of this receptor is a man between 18 and 29 years old in good health and CMV-seronegative. Material for sequencing was PBMCs. The CDR3 reads CASSLRGATNYGYTF. DNA of the CDR3: TGTGCCAGCAGTCTCCGGGGGGCGACTAACTATGGCTACACCTTC.